Each of the 30 T cell receptor beta chains below was sequenced from the same sample in a study of T cell responses to AZD1222 COVID-19 vaccine listed by TCRdb under 2021. The receptor library was made with the immunoSEQ multiplex PCR assay. The table comes from immuneACCESS by way of TCRdb, which keeps in-frame sequences with V and J called. Part of the clones is missing from these tables; in studies checked, under half for an unresolved V gene and the rest for unknown reasons. The table for this sample lists some 120,000 clones; around 90% of them were counted only once. In total, the top ten clones hold roughly 1.1% of the sample. What the time point label conveys for this sample: baseline before first vaccination. The sequenced sample was peripheral blood, obtained on day 0 of AZD1222 vaccination. These receptors came from an adult in good health.

The chain carries TRBV6-2 or TRBV6-3 and TRBJ1-2; no firm D call. The V gene's germline CDR1 is MNHEY and CDR2 SVGEGT. The CDR3 has 13 amino acids. V was clipped by 3 bases and J by 10 bases, with 15 bases between them. In nucleotides, the CDR3 is TGTGCCAGCAGTTATTCAGCCATTACCCTCTACACCTTC. Amino acid sequence: CASSYSAITLYTF.

The chain combines TRBV4-3 with TRBJ1-3; D is possibly TRBD1 (5 bases). V was clipped by 0 bases and J by 4 bases, with 16 bases between them. CDR3 length equals 17 residues. In germline, CDR1 is LGHNA, CDR2 YSLEER. CDR3 coding DNA: TGCGCCAGCAGCCAAGATGTCCCAGGGAGTTCCGGAAACACCATATATTTT. It encodes CASSQDVPGSSGNTIYF.

V gene TRBV3-1 (or the pseudogene TRBV3-2) combines with J gene TRBJ2-2, with D possibly TRBD1 on 5 matching bases. Per the germline V gene, CDR1 is LGHDT and CDR2 is YNNKEL (reference sequence). V was trimmed by 3 bases and J by 4 bases, leaving 9 bases between them. This CDR3 region has 14 residues. The CDR3 loop reads CASSQWGRTGELFF. For the CDR3, the DNA is TGTGCCAGCAGCCAGTGGGGCCGCACCGGGGAGCTGTTTTTT.

As DNA, the CDR3 is TGTGCCAGCAGCCAAGATCCCGCCCGGGCCCACTACGAGCAGTACTTC. Translated: CASSQDPARAHYEQYF. The rearrangement uses TRBV3-1 (or the pseudogene TRBV3-2) and TRBJ2-7; D unclear. There are 16 residues in the CDR3. Per the germline V gene, CDR1 is LGHDT and CDR2 is YNNKEL (reference sequence). V lost 0 bases, J lost 3 bases, and 15 bases lay in between.

The V call is TRBV4-2, the J call TRBJ1-1; no definite D call. Germline lookup yields CDR1 LGHNA and CDR2 YNFKEQ. The V gene lost 4 bases and the J gene lost 2 bases, with 11 bases spanning the gap. This CDR3 spans 14 amino acids. The CDR3 spells CASSRKGRNTEAFF. Here the CDR3 DNA reads TGTGCCAGCAGCCGAAAAGGGCGAAACACTGAAGCTTTCTTT.

The genes are TRBV7-2 and TRBJ1-6; D remains ambiguous. Germline V CDR1 and CDR2: SGHTA, FQGNSA. The CDR3 length is 17 residues. V lost 5 bases, J lost 4 bases, and 18 bases lay in between. CDR3: CASSQTVLGPYNSPLHF. In nucleotides, the CDR3 is TGTGCCAGCAGCCAAACCGTTCTGGGTCCTTATAATTCACCCCTCCACTTT. Looking up the rest from reference TRBV7-2 and TRBJ1-6 gives the full variable domain: GAGVSQSPSNKVTEKGKDVELRCDPISGHTALYWYRQSLGQGLEFLIYFQGNSAPDKSGLPSDRFSAERTGGSVSTLTIQRTQQEDSAVYLCASSQTVLGPYNSPLHFGNGTRLTVT.

This sequence joins TRBV2 and TRBJ2-3; TRBD2 matches at 12 bases. With 7 bases clipped from V and 0 bases from J, the junction kept 8 bases outside the gene matches. CDR1 is SNHLY, CDR2 FYNNEI, per germline. The CDR3 spans 17 residues. CDR3 bases: TGTGCCAGCATAGGACTAGCGGGGCAGACTAGCACAGATACGCAGTATTTT. This codes for CASIGLAGQTSTDTQYF.

The genes are TRBV18 and TRBJ2-1, with D perhaps TRBD2 (6 bases). The CDR3 is made up of 13 amino acids. Per germline, CDR1 KGHSH and CDR2 LQKENI. V lost 5 bases to trimming and J lost 10 bases, with 15 bases between them. The CDR3 is CASSSQRGDEQFF. CDR3 nucleotides: TGTGCCAGCTCATCCCAGCGCGGGGACGAGCAGTTCTTC.

CDR3 coding DNA: TGCGCCAGCAGCCAAGGGGAGGGAGCTAATGAAAAACTGTTTTTT. It codes for CASSQGEGANEKLFF. The chain couples TRBV5-1 to TRBJ1-4; D is perhaps TRBD1 (5 bases). Germline V gene sequence: CDR1 SGHRS, CDR2 YFSETQ. This CDR3 contains 15 residues. The ends were cut back, 4 bases at V and 3 bases at J, with 13 bases in the middle.

The J gene is TRBJ1-1, the V gene TRBV20-1; D is unresolved. The germline gives CDR1 DFQATT, CDR2 SNEGSKA (reference sequence). This CDR3 is 11 amino acids long. CDR3 sequence (DNA): TGCAGCCTTAGGCTGAACACTGAAGCTTTCTTT. Amino acids: CSLRLNTEAFF.

The rearrangement joins TRBV7-2 to TRBJ1-3, with no clear D. The CDR3 runs 13 residues. Germline CDR1 reads SGHTA; CDR2 reads FQGNSA. The V end was cut by 5 bases, the J end by 0 bases, with 5 bases between. Written as DNA, the CDR3 is TGTGCCAGCAGCCGGGACTCTGGAAACACCATATATTTT. Translated: CASSRDSGNTIYF.

V and J are TRBV4-2 and TRBJ1-5; 9 positions match TRBD1. The junction had 4 bases not matched to a gene; V was cut back by 1 base and J by 6 bases. This CDR3 comprises 15 residues. From germline, CDR1 is LGHNA and CDR2 YNFKEQ. The CDR3 loop is CASSQGQGVSQPQHF. The CDR3, as DNA: TGTGCCAGCAGCCAAGGACAGGGGGTTTCTCAGCCCCAGCATTTT.

CDR3 sequence: CASSTQASGANVLTF. CDR3 bases: TGTGCCAGCAGTACACAGGCCTCTGGGGCCAACGTCCTGACTTTC. The chain couples TRBV6-4 to TRBJ2-6; possibly TRBD1 for D (5 bases). Germline V gives CDR1 MRHNA, CDR2 SNTAGT. This CDR3 has 15 amino acids. Trimming pared 5 bases from V and 0 bases from J, leaving 8 bases between.

The rearrangement joins TRBV5-1 to TRBJ2-7, with 11 positions matching TRBD1. Germline CDR1 SGHRS, CDR2 YFSETQ. The ends lost 2 bases at V and 7 bases at J; junction bases unmatched: 11. The CDR3 covers 16 residues. The CDR3 coding sequence is TGCGCCAGCAGCTTCCTTCCCGGGACAGGGGGATCGGAGCAGTACTTC. It specifies CASSFLPGTGGSEQYF.

V and J are TRBV18 and TRBJ2-3, with TRBD2 as a possible D gene (6 bases). CDR1 and CDR2 from the germline V gene are KGHSH and LQKENI. V lost 0 bases, J lost 6 bases, and 10 bases lay in between. The CDR3 consists of 14 residues. The CDR3 sequence: CASSPPAGMDTQYF. CDR3 bases: TGTGCCAGCTCACCACCTGCGGGGATGGATACGCAGTATTTT. The entire variable domain, with the rest obtained from reference TRBV18 and TRBJ2-3, is as follows: NAGVMQNPRHLVRRRGQEARLRCSPMKGHSHVYWYRQLPEEGLKFMVYLQKENIIDESGMPKERFSAEFPKEGPSILRIQQVVRGDSAAYFCASSPPAGMDTQYFGPGTRLTVL.

The rearrangement joins TRBV7-9 to TRBJ1-6; D call uncertain. V was pared by 5 bases and J by 8 bases, with 10 bases between. CDR1 SEHNR and CDR2 FQNEAQ come from the germline V gene (reference sequence). The CDR3 extends over 13 amino acids. CDR3 bases: TGTGCCAGCAGCCATGGAAGGGATTCACCCCTCCACTTT. Its protein is CASSHGRDSPLHF.

The chain carries TRBV6-5 and TRBJ1-6; D may be TRBD1 (6 bases). Looked up from germline, CDR1 is MNHEY and CDR2 is SVGAGI. The ends were cut back, 7 bases at V and 7 bases at J, with 17 bases in the middle. The CDR3 extends over 15 amino acids. The CDR3 DNA sequence: TGTGCCAGCACCCCCCGGGGGGCTCGGAATTCACCCCTCCACTTT. Translating it yields CASTPRGARNSPLHF.

The table lists this clone with a count of one. The CDR3 region has the DNA TGCGCCAGCAGCACGGGACAGGGTGATAATCAGCCCCAGCATTTT. Amino acid sequence: CASSTGQGDNQPQHF. V and J are TRBV5-1 and TRBJ1-5; 9 nucleotides match TRBD1. Germline CDR1 and CDR2: SGHRS and YFSETQ. V lost 4 bases to trimming and J lost 4 bases; unmatched junction nucleotides: 6. CDR3 length: 15 amino acids. The complete variable domain, with remaining parts taken from reference TRBV5-1 and TRBJ1-5, reads KAGVTQTPRYLIKTRGQQVTLSCSPISGHRSVSWYQQTPGQGLQFLFEYFSETQRNKGNFPGRFSGRQFSNSRSEMNVSTLELGDSALYLCASSTGQGDNQPQHFGDGTRLSIL.

On this clone itself: Other DNA sequences in the sample encode the same CDR3. The chain joins TRBV18 to TRBJ1-5; a possible D gene is TRBD1 (5 bases). CDR3 length: 15 residues. V was pared by 3 bases and J by 0 bases, with 9 bases between. Per germline, CDR1 KGHSH and CDR2 LQKENI. In nucleotides, the CDR3 is TGTGCCAGCTCACCGAACCAGGGTAGCAATCAGCCCCAGCATTTT. As protein: CASSPNQGSNQPQHF.

V gene TRBV2 combines with J gene TRBJ1-5, with D unclear. CDR1 and CDR2 from the germline V gene are SNHLY and FYNNEI. This CDR3 is built from 14 residues. Trimming took 2 bases from V and 7 from J, leaving 12 bases between them. CDR3 sequence: CASSEWSAGQPQHF. The CDR3 nucleotides are TGTGCCAGCAGTGAATGGTCCGCTGGCCAGCCCCAGCATTTT.

V and J are TRBV12-3 or TRBV12-4 and TRBJ2-5; D remains ambiguous. V lost 3 bases, J lost 4 bases, and 9 bases lay in between. CDR3 length: 13 residues. The CDR3 DNA is TGTGCCAGCAGTTTGGGGATAGGAGAGACCCAGTACTTC. Its translation is CASSLGIGETQYF.

The chain is built from TRBV27 and TRBJ2-1; 13 bases are a match to TRBD2. Germline CDR1 MNHEY, CDR2 SMNVEV (reference sequence). CDR3 size: 16 residues. With 5 bases clipped from V and 7 bases from J, the junction kept 8 bases outside the gene matches. As DNA, the CDR3 is TGTGCCAGCAGTCCATCGGGACTAGCGGGGAAAAATGAGCAGTTCTTC. Translated: CASSPSGLAGKNEQFF.

V gene TRBV16 combines with J gene TRBJ2-7, with D perhaps matching TRBD1 (5 bases). The germline V gene encodes CDR1 KGHSY and CDR2 FQNENV. The CDR3 is made up of 16 amino acids. Trimming shortened V by 0 bases and J by 0 bases, and 12 bases separated the two germline ends. CDR3 bases: TGTGCCAGCAGCCAATCGGTTGGACACCTCTCCTACGAGCAGTACTTC. The encoded protein is CASSQSVGHLSYEQYF.

V gene TRBV20-1 combines with J gene TRBJ1-1; D not certain. Per the germline V gene, CDR1 is DFQATT and CDR2 is SNEGSKA (reference sequence). Trimming stripped 3 bases from V and 7 bases from J, with 9 bases between. CDR3 length equals 11 residues. The DNA of the CDR3 is TGCAGTGCTAGTAAAGCTGTTGAAGCTTTCTTT. This gives the protein CSASKAVEAFF.

The rearrangement joins TRBV6-5 to TRBJ2-7, with D perhaps matching TRBD2 (5 bases). Trimming took 7 bases from V and 4 from J, leaving 17 bases between them. The CDR3 extends over 14 amino acids. CDR1 is MNHEY and CDR2 is SVGAGI in the germline V gene. The CDR3 bases are TGTGCCAGCAAAGTAGCAGTGGAGGTGTACGAGCAGTACTTC. This codes for CASKVAVEVYEQYF.

This chain joins TRBV6-2 or TRBV6-3 and TRBJ2-7; D might be TRBD1 (6 bases). The CDR3 contains 15 residues. With 5 bases removed from V and 2 bases from J, the gap between germline ends came to 16 bases. Germline V gene data show CDR1 as MNHEY and CDR2 as SVGEGT. In DNA, the CDR3 is TGTGCCAGCAGTGTTTCGGATCGGACAGCCTACGAGCAGTACTTC. The encoded protein is CASSVSDRTAYEQYF.

V is TRBV30 and J is TRBJ1-1; 11 bases agree with TRBD1. Germline V CDR1 and CDR2: GTSNPN, SVGIG (reference sequence). The CDR3 runs to 14 residues. V gave up 3 bases and J gave up 10 bases; unmatched junction bases: 10. CDR3 loop: CAWSVGQGASGAFF. CDR3 coding DNA: TGTGCCTGGAGCGTCGGACAGGGGGCATCGGGAGCTTTCTTT.

This clone was counted once. This chain joins TRBV7-9 and TRBJ1-5, with D unclear. CDR3 length equals 12 residues. Trimming left V 3 bases short and J 6 bases short, with 6 bases between. Per germline, CDR1 SEHNR and CDR2 FQNEAQ (reference sequence). CDR3 DNA sequence: TGTGCCAGCAGCTTCGAGACTCAGCCCCAGCATTTT. It translates to CASSFETQPQHF.

J is TRBJ2-5 and V is TRBV11-2, with 14 bases that match TRBD2. Trimming at V came to 8 bases and at J to 5 bases, leaving 1 base not matched to a gene. Germline V lookup: CDR1 SGHAT, CDR2 FQNNGV. The CDR3 has 13 residues. CDR3 DNA sequence: TGTGCCAGCCGGACTAGCGGGGGGGAGACCCAGTACTTC. Protein product: CASRTSGGETQYF.

The chain has TRBV6-2 or TRBV6-3 and TRBJ1-1, with no clear D. Trimming took 2 bases from V and 7 from J, leaving 5 bases between them. This CDR3 comprises 11 residues. The germline gives CDR1 MNHEY, CDR2 SVGEGT. CDR3 sequence reads: CASSYQYEAFF. CDR3 nucleotide sequence: TGTGCCAGCAGTTACCAGTATGAAGCTTTCTTT.